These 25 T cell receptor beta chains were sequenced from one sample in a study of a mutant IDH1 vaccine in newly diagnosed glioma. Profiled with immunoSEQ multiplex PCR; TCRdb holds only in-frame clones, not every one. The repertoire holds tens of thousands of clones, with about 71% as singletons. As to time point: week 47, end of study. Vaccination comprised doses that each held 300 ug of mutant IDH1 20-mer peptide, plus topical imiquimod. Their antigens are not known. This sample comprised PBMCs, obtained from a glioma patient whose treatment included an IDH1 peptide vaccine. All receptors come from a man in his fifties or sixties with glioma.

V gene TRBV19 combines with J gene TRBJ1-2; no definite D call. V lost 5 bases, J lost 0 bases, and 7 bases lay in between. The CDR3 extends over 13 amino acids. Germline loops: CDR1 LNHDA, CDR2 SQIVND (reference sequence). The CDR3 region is CASSAGANYGYTF. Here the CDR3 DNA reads TGTGCCAGTAGTGCTGGCGCTAACTATGGCTACACCTTC.

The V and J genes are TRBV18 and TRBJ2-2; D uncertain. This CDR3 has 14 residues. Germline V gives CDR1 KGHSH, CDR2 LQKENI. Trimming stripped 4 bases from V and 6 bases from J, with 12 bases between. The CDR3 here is CASSLTPRSGELFF. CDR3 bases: TGTGCCAGCTCACTCACACCTAGATCCGGGGAGCTGTTTTTT.

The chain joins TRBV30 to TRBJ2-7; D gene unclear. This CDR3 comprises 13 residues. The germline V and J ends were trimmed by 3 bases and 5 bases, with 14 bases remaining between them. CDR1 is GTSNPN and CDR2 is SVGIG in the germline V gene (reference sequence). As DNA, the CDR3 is TGTGCCTGGAGCGCCGGGCAGGCCAACGAGCAGTACTTC. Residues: CAWSAGQANEQYF.

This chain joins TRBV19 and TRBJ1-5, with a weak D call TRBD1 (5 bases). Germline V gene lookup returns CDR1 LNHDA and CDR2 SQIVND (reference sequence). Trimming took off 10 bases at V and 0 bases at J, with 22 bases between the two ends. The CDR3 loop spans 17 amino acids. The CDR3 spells CAITPGAGSYSNQPQHF. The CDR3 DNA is TGTGCCATCACCCCCGGGGCAGGATCCTATAGCAATCAGCCCCAGCATTTT.

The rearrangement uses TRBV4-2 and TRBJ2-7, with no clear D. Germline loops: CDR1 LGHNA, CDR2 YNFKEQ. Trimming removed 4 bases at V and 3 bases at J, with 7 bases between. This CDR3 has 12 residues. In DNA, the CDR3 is TGTGCCAGCAGCCCCGATGGCTACGAGCAGTACTTC. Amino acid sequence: CASSPDGYEQYF.

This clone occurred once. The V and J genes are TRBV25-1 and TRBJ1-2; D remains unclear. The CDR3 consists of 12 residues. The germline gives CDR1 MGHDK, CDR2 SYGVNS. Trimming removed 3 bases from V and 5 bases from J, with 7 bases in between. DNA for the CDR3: TGTGCCAGCAGTGAGCCGGGTTATGGCTACACCTTC. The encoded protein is CASSEPGYGYTF.

The CDR3 loop is CATLRGSGNTGELFF. The CDR3 DNA sequence: TGTGCCACCCTACGAGGGTCAGGGAACACCGGGGAGCTGTTTTTT. This chain links TRBV10-3 with TRBJ2-2; D possibly corresponds to TRBD2 (5 bases). Germline V gene data show CDR1 as ENHRY and CDR2 as SYGVKD. The length of the CDR3 is 15 residues. Deletions cut 10 bases from V and 1 base from J, with 16 bases between.

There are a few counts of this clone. The CDR3 spells CASSPQVDYGYTF. CDR3 in DNA: TGTGCCAGTAGCCCCCAAGTAGACTATGGCTACACCTTC. The genes are TRBV19 and TRBJ1-2; no clear D. Germline loops: CDR1 LNHDA, CDR2 SQIVND (reference sequence). The CDR3 sequence is 13 residues long. Trimming stripped 6 bases from V and 3 bases from J, with 11 bases between.

The CDR3 DNA reads TGCAGCGGCGGGGGGGTACTCTCCTTGTATGAGCAGTTCTTC. Protein product: CSGGGVLSLYEQFF. The gene calls are TRBV29-1 and TRBJ2-1; 9 bases agree with TRBD2. This CDR3 is 14 amino acids long. The V segment lost 7 bases and the J segment 8 bases; nucleotides outside the gene matches: 12. Germline loops: CDR1 SQVTM, CDR2 ANQGSEA.

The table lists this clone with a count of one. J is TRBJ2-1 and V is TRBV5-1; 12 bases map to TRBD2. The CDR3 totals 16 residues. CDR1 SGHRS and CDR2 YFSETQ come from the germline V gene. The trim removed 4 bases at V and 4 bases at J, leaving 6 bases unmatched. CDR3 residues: CASSPGLAGKYNEQFF. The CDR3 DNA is TGCGCCAGCAGCCCAGGACTAGCGGGGAAATACAATGAGCAGTTCTTC.

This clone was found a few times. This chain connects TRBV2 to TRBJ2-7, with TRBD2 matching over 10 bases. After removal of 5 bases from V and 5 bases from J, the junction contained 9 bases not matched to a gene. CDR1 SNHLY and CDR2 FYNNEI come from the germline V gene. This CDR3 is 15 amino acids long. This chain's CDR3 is CASSSSSGGANEQYF. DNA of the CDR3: TGTGCCAGCAGTTCATCAAGCGGGGGGGCCAACGAGCAGTACTTC.

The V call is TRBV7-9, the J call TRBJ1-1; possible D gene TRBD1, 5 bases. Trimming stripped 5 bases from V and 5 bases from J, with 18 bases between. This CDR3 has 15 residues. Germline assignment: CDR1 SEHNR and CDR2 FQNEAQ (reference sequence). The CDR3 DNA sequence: TGTGCCAGCAGCGACCCGTGGGGGAATTGGACTGAAGCTTTCTTT. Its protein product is CASSDPWGNWTEAFF.

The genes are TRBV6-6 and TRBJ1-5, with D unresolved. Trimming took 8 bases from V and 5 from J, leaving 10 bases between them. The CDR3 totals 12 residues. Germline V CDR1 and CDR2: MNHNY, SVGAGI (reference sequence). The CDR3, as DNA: TGTGCCAGCGGAGGGATCGATCAGCCCCAGCATTTT. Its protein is CASGGIDQPQHF.

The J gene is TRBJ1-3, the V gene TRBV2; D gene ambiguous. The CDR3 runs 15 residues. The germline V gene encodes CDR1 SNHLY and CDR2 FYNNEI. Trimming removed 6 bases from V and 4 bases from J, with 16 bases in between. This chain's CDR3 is CASSSAATSGNTIYF. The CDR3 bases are TGTGCCAGCAGCTCCGCCGCGACAAGCGGAAACACCATATATTTT.

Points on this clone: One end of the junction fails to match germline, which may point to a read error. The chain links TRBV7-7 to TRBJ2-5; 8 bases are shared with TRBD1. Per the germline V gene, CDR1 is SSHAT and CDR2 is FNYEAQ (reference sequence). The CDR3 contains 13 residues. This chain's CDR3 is CASSRTGQETQYF. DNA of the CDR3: TGTGCTAGCAGCAGGACAGGGCAAGAGACCCAGTACTTC. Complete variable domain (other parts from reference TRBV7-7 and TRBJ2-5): GAGVSQSPRYKVTKRGQDVTLRCDPISSHATLYWYQQALGQGPEFLTYFNYEAQPDKSGLPSDRFSAERPEGSISTLTIQRTEQRDSAMYRCASSRTGQETQYFGPGTRLLVL.

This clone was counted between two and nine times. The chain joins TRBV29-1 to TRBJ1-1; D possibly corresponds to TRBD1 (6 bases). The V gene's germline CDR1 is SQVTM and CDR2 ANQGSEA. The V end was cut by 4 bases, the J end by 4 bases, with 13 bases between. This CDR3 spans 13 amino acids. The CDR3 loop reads CSVAVQGGTEAFF. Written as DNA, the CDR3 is TGCAGCGTTGCTGTACAGGGCGGCACTGAAGCTTTCTTT.

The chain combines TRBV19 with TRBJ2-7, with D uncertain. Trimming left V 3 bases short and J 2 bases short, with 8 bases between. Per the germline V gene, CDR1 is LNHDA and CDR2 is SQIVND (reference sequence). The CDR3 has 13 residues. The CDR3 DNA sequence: TGTGCCAGTAGTATCCCCGAAGCCTACGAGCAGTACTTC. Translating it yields CASSIPEAYEQYF.

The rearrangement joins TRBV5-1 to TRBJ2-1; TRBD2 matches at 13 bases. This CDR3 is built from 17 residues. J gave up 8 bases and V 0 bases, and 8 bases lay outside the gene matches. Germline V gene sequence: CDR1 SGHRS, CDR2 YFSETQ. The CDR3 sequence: CASSLAELAGGLDEQFF. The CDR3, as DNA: TGCGCCAGCAGCTTGGCCGAACTAGCGGGGGGGCTGGATGAGCAGTTCTTC.

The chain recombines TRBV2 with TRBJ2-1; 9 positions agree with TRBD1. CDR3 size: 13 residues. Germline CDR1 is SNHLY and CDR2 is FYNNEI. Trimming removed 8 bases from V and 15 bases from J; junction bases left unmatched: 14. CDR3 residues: CASGETGGKPGFF. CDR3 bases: TGTGCCAGCGGGGAAACAGGGGGCAAACCGGGGTTCTTC.

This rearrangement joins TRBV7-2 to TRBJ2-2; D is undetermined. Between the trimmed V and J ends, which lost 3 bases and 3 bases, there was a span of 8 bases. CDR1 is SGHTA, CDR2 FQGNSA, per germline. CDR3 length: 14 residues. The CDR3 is CASSLIQYTGELFF. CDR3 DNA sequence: TGTGCCAGCAGCTTGATACAGTACACCGGGGAGCTGTTTTTT.

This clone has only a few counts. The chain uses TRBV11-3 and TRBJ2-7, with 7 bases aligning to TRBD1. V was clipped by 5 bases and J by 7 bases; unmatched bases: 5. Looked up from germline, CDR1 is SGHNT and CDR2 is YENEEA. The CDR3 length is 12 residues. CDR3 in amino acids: CASSNRQGEQYF. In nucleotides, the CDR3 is TGTGCCAGCAGCAATCGACAGGGAGAGCAGTACTTC.

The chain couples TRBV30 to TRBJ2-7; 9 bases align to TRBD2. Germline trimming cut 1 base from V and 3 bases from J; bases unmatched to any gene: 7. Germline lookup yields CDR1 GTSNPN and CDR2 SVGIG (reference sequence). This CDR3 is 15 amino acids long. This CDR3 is CAWSGAGGPLYEQYF. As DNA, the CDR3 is TGTGCCTGGAGTGGGGCGGGGGGGCCTCTCTACGAGCAGTACTTC. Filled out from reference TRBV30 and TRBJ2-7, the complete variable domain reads SQTIHQWPATLVQPVGSPLSLECTVEGTSNPNLYWYRQAAGRGLQLLFYSVGIGQISSEVPQNLSASRPQDRQFILSSKKLLLSDSGFYLCAWSGAGGPLYEQYFGPGTRLTVT.

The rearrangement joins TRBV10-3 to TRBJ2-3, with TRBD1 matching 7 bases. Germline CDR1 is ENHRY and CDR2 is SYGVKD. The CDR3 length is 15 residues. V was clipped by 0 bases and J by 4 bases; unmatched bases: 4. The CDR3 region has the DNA TGTGCCATCAGTGAGTCCGACAGGGACCCAGATACGCAGTATTTT. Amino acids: CAISESDRDPDTQYF.

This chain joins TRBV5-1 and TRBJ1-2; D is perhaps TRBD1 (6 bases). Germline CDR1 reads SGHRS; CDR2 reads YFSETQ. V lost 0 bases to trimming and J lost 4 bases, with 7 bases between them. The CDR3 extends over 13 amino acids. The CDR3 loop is CASSLGTAYGYTF. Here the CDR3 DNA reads TGCGCCAGCAGCTTGGGGACAGCCTATGGCTACACCTTC.

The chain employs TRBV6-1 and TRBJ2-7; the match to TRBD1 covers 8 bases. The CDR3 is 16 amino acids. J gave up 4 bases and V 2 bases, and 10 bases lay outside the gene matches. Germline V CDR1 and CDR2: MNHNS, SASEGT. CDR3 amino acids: CASSEQDRATFYEQYF. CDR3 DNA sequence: TGTGCCAGCAGTGAACAGGACAGGGCAACTTTTTACGAGCAGTACTTC.